Below, 27 T cell receptor beta chains from the same sample are listed, as sequenced in a study of T-cell reconstitution after alpha-beta-depleted transplantation in children. Unique molecular identifiers were used to barcode this TCRbeta library. TCRdb fed the PCR reads into MiXCR, producing one record per CDR3 protein. The sample has approximately 420,000 distinct CDR3 sequences, around 9.9% seen once. The sample consisted of PBMCs from the stem cell graft donor, taken from the stem cell graft. These receptors all stem from a human donor who donated a stem cell graft to a child with acute myeloid leukemia.

The gene calls are TRBV10-2 and TRBJ1-5; no clear D gene. The CDR3 has 13 amino acids. V was pared by 0 bases and J by 6 bases, with 6 bases between. CDR1 is WSHSY, CDR2 SAAADI, per germline. The DNA for the CDR3 is TGCGCCAGCAGTGAGTCGTGGGTTCAGCCCCAGCATTTT. Translation: CASSESWVQPQHF.

This clonotype was found a few times. This sequence joins TRBV4-1 and TRBJ1-2, with TRBD1 matching 11 bases. V lost 1 base, J lost 6 bases, and 13 bases stayed unmatched. The germline CDR1 and CDR2 sequences are MGHRA and YSYEKL. The CDR3 loop spans 18 amino acids. As DNA, the CDR3 is TGCGCCAGCAGCCAAGGACGCCGCGTGGACAGGGGGCTAGATGGCTACACCTTC. This codes for CASSQGRRVDRGLDGYTF.

This CDR3 reads CSARGGQLWGYGYTF. The CDR3 DNA is TGCAGTGCTAGAGGGGGTCAACTGTGGGGGTATGGCTACACCTTC. V gene TRBV20-1 combines with J gene TRBJ1-2, with a tentative D call TRBD1 (5 bases). CDR3 length: 15 amino acids. Trimming removed 1 base from V and 5 bases from J, with 17 bases in between. Germline V lookup: CDR1 DFQATT, CDR2 SNEGSKA (reference sequence).

The V gene is TRBV20-1, the J gene TRBJ1-3; D is undetermined. The CDR3 runs to 14 residues. Germline CDR1 and CDR2: DFQATT and SNEGSKA (reference sequence). V was trimmed by 0 bases and J by 4 bases, leaving 10 bases between them. In DNA form, the CDR3 reads TGCAGTGCTAGAGATGTCAGACGGGGAAACACCATATATTTT. This gives the protein CSARDVRRGNTIYF.

The rearrangement links TRBV5-1 to TRBJ2-5; D remains unclear. The V end lost 0 bases, the J end lost 5 bases, and 8 bases lay between the germline ends. CDR1 is SGHRS, CDR2 YFSETQ, per germline. The CDR3 loop spans 13 amino acids. CDR3: CASSLVTTETQYF. CDR3 sequence (DNA): TGCGCCAGCAGCTTGGTGACAACGGAGACCCAGTACTTC.

V gene TRBV19 combines with J gene TRBJ1-1; 9 nucleotides line up with TRBD1. The length of the CDR3 is 15 residues. V gave up 7 bases and J gave up 1 base; unmatched junction bases: 7. Germline CDR1 LNHDA, CDR2 SQIVND (reference sequence). The CDR3 region has the DNA TGTGCCAGTACTCCGACAGGGGGGAAGAACACTGAAGCTTTCTTT. This codes for CASTPTGGKNTEAFF.

This clonotype was seen more than once but under ten times. The chain has TRBV18 and TRBJ1-1; 7 bases are a match to TRBD1. The CDR3 covers 16 residues. V gave up 3 bases and J gave up 0 bases; unmatched junction bases: 7. Germline V CDR1 and CDR2: KGHSH, LQKENI. CDR3: CASSPPQGPMNTEAFF. In nucleotides, the CDR3 is TGTGCCAGCTCACCCCCACAGGGGCCAATGAACACTGAAGCTTTCTTT.

The chain employs TRBV20-1 and TRBJ2-3; tentatively, D is TRBD1 (6 bases). Per germline, CDR1 DFQATT and CDR2 SNEGSKA (reference sequence). V dropped 2 bases and J dropped 1 base, with 10 bases sitting between them. The CDR3 runs to 14 residues. In nucleotides, the CDR3 is TGCAGTGCTAGAAGCCGACAGGGCACAGATACGCAGTATTTT. Amino acids: CSARSRQGTDTQYF.

This clonotype was observed a few times. This rearrangement joins TRBV10-3 to TRBJ2-3; 9 bases line up with TRBD2. V lost 4 bases, J lost 2 bases, and 7 bases stayed unmatched. Germline loops: CDR1 ENHRY, CDR2 SYGVKD. The CDR3 has 16 amino acids. DNA of the CDR3: TGTGCCATCAGTGCTCTCCTAGCGGGAATCACAGATACGCAGTATTTT. Encoded protein: CAISALLAGITDTQYF.

The chain uses TRBV18 and TRBJ1-6; no definite D call. The CDR3 runs 17 residues. The V gene lost 2 bases and the J gene lost 10 bases, with 21 bases spanning the gap. Looked up from germline, CDR1 is KGHSH and CDR2 is LQKENI. CDR3 sequence reads: CASSPTMRTEGRSPLHF. CDR3 nucleotides: TGTGCCAGCTCACCAACCATGAGGACGGAAGGGCGCTCACCCCTCCACTTT.

This clonotype showed up just a few times. V is TRBV7-9 and J is TRBJ2-4; the match to TRBD1 covers 7 bases. V shed 3 bases, J shed 5 bases, and the junction held 4 bases outside the gene matches. This CDR3 is 14 amino acids long. Germline assignment: CDR1 SEHNR and CDR2 FQNEAQ (reference sequence). CDR3 nucleotide sequence: TGTGCCAGCAGCTTTGGGGACAGCCAAAACATTCAGTACTTC. Protein: CASSFGDSQNIQYF.

This clonotype was seen a few times. The chain recombines TRBV12-3 or TRBV12-4 with TRBJ1-2; D is possibly TRBD1 (5 bases). The CDR3 runs to 15 residues. Trimming took 2 bases from V and 5 from J, leaving 15 bases between them. CDR3 protein: CASSLQVGGGYGYTF. CDR3 nucleotides: TGTGCCAGCAGTTTACAGGTCGGGGGAGGGTATGGCTACACCTTC.

This clonotype has at least ten counts. The CDR3 here is CASSLRGVQEWNTEAFF. In DNA form, the CDR3 reads TGCGCCAGCAGCTTGAGGGGGGTGCAGGAATGGAACACTGAAGCTTTCTTT. The chain has TRBV5-1 and TRBJ1-1, with D maybe TRBD1 (6 bases). The CDR3 covers 17 residues. The germline V gene has CDR1 SGHRS and CDR2 YFSETQ. V lost 1 base and J 1 base, leaving 17 bases between the germline ends.

This clonotype has only a few counts. The V gene is TRBV3-1, the J gene TRBJ2-3, with D tentatively TRBD2 (5 bases). The CDR3 loop spans 18 amino acids. CDR1 is LGHDT, CDR2 YNNKEL, per germline (reference sequence). Trimming took 2 bases from V and 3 from J, leaving 21 bases between them. The DNA of the CDR3 is TGTGCCAGCAGCCAAATGCCCCCAACCCGGGGTTTAACAGATACGCAGTATTTT. Translation: CASSQMPPTRGLTDTQYF.

The CDR3 region is CASSQVEGNEQYV. In DNA form, the CDR3 reads TGCGCCAGCAGCCAAGTTGAAGGGAACGAGCAGTACGTC. The rearrangement uses TRBV4-1 and TRBJ2-7; D is ambiguous. Looked up from germline, CDR1 is MGHRA and CDR2 is YSYEKL. This CDR3 contains 13 residues. V was clipped by 1 base and J by 5 bases, with 9 bases between them.

The chain couples TRBV7-2 to TRBJ2-2; tentatively, D is TRBD1 or TRBD2 (6 bases each). This CDR3 comprises 16 residues. V dropped 5 bases and J dropped 5 bases, with 18 bases sitting between them. Germline CDR1 is SGHTA and CDR2 is FQGNSA. The CDR3 loop is CASSQTRGRVTGELFF. CDR3 coding DNA: TGTGCCAGCAGCCAGACCCGGGGGCGGGTAACCGGGGAGCTGTTTTTT. Full variable domain (missing parts from reference TRBV7-2 and TRBJ2-2): GAGVSQSPSNKVTEKGKDVELRCDPISGHTALYWYRQSLGQGLEFLIYFQGNSAPDKSGLPSDRFSAERTGGSVSTLTIQRTQQEDSAVYLCASSQTRGRVTGELFFGEGSRLTVL.

This clonotype has just a few counts. This sequence joins TRBV4-1 and TRBJ2-1; 16 nucleotides align to TRBD2. Per germline, CDR1 MGHRA and CDR2 YSYEKL. V was pared by 3 bases and J by 4 bases, with 6 bases of the junction left unmatched. The CDR3 extends over 18 amino acids. The CDR3 coding sequence is TGCGCCAGCAGCCATCCGGGACTAGCGGGAGGGTCTTACAATGAGCAGTTCTTC. It translates to CASSHPGLAGGSYNEQFF.

The chain employs TRBV7-2 and TRBJ2-1; D not resolved. Germline V gene lookup returns CDR1 SGHTA and CDR2 FQGNSA. The ends were cut back, 2 bases at V and 3 bases at J, with 11 bases in the middle. The CDR3 length is 15 residues. The DNA of the CDR3 is TGTGCCAGCAGCTTACAGGAGTCCCTCTACAATGAGCAGTTCTTC. Translated, it gives CASSLQESLYNEQFF.

This clonotype has only a few counts. The chain has TRBV15 and TRBJ2-1; TRBD2 agrees at 8 bases. The germline gives CDR1 LNHNV, CDR2 YYDKDF (reference sequence). The junction had 6 bases not matched to a gene; V was cut back by 0 bases and J by 5 bases. The length of the CDR3 is 16 residues. The CDR3 is CATSRDDSGDNNEQFF. Written as DNA, the CDR3 is TGTGCCACCAGCAGAGACGATAGCGGGGATAACAATGAGCAGTTCTTC.

This clonotype has only a few counts. The rearrangement uses TRBV7-2 and TRBJ2-5; 12 bases match TRBD2. CDR3 length: 15 residues. Germline CDR1 reads SGHTA; CDR2 reads FQGNSA. With V trimmed by 2 bases and J by 4 bases, 2 bases remained unmatched. This CDR3 reads CASSLQLAGGETQYF. CDR3 nucleotides: TGTGCCAGCAGCTTACAACTAGCGGGGGGAGAGACCCAGTACTTC.

The chain combines TRBV7-3 with TRBJ2-5, with TRBD1 identical over 7 bases. J gave up 1 base and V 8 bases, and 10 bases lay outside the gene matches. In germline, CDR1 is SGHTA, CDR2 FQGTGA. This CDR3 spans 15 amino acids. CDR3 sequence: CASEGSWDSQETQYF. CDR3 sequence (DNA): TGTGCCAGCGAGGGAAGTTGGGACAGCCAAGAGACCCAGTACTTC.

This clonotype was seen ten or more times. This chain joins TRBV20-1 and TRBJ2-3, with 10 bases identical to TRBD2. The CDR3 is made up of 15 amino acids. With 3 bases clipped from V and 2 bases from J, the junction kept 5 bases outside the gene matches. The germline V gene has CDR1 DFQATT and CDR2 SNEGSKA (reference sequence). The DNA for the CDR3 is TGCAGTGCTAGGCAGCGGGGGGGCTTCACAGATACGCAGTATTTT. It encodes CSARQRGGFTDTQYF.

The chain has TRBV20-1 and TRBJ1-5, with D possibly TRBD1 on 6 matching bases. The V gene lost 4 bases and the J gene lost 1 base, with 8 bases spanning the gap. The V gene's germline CDR1 is DFQATT and CDR2 SNEGSKA (reference sequence). The CDR3 covers 13 residues. CDR3 DNA: TGCAGTGCTACACAGGGAAGCAATCAGCCCCAGCATTTT. Translated, it gives CSATQGSNQPQHF.

There are a few counts of this clonotype. The rearrangement links TRBV29-1 to TRBJ2-6, with D perhaps TRBD1 or TRBD2 (5 bases each). Germline assignment: CDR1 SQVTM and CDR2 ANQGSEA. The CDR3 spans 18 residues. V dropped 6 bases and J dropped 2 bases, with 23 bases sitting between them. The CDR3 is CSVQVQGSGPPGANVLTF. CDR3 in DNA: TGCAGCGTCCAAGTCCAAGGGTCGGGACCACCTGGGGCCAACGTCCTGACTTTC.

This clonotype occurred many times. V gene TRBV20-1 combines with J gene TRBJ2-3; a possible D gene is TRBD2 (6 bases). Trimming shortened V by 0 bases and J by 2 bases, and 12 bases separated the two germline ends. CDR3 length equals 15 residues. CDR1 DFQATT and CDR2 SNEGSKA come from the germline V gene (reference sequence). The CDR3 nucleotides read TGCAGTGCTAGAGATGGGCGGGGATCCACAGATACGCAGTATTTT. Translating gives CSARDGRGSTDTQYF.

This clonotype showed up just a few times. The CDR3 sequence: CASSQVGLAGGGRGANTGELFF. In nucleotides, the CDR3 is TGCGCCAGCAGCCAAGTGGGGCTAGCGGGAGGGGGGCGAGGGGCGAACACCGGGGAGCTGTTTTTT. The chain employs TRBV4-1 and TRBJ2-2; TRBD2 agrees at 12 bases. Germline CDR1 MGHRA, CDR2 YSYEKL. The CDR3 has 22 amino acids. Trimming cost V 1 base and J 0 bases; bases outside gene matches: 15.

A few counts support this clonotype. The J gene is TRBJ1-1, the V gene TRBV29-1; no clear D gene. V was clipped by 4 bases and J by 1 base, with 10 bases between them. The germline V gene has CDR1 SQVTM and CDR2 ANQGSEA. The CDR3 contains 13 residues. The CDR3 region has the DNA TGCAGCGTTGGTGTAGGCGGGAACACTGAAGCTTTCTTT. Its translation is CSVGVGGNTEAFF.